This is a list of T cell receptor beta chains from one sample in a study of cytomegalovirus exposure and HLA in healthy donors. Assay used: immunoSEQ multiplex PCR; TCRdb lists only in-frame clones, some missing. The sample has about 150,000 clones; roughly 80% are singletons. The material sequenced was PBMCs. These receptors were obtained from a boy younger than 10 in good health and CMV-seronegative. Both conserved end residues are part of each CDR3. D genes are given only for firm matches. Clone size appears in some rows only: once, few, many, or a class for an expanded clone.

J gene	clone size	D gene	V gene	CDR3 DNA	CDR3 protein
TRBJ2-2	once	TRBD2	TRBV19	TGTGCCAGTAGTATCCGGACTAGCGGGAACACCGGGGAGCTGTTTTTT	CASSIRTSGNTGELFF
TRBJ1-5	.	.	TRBV5-8	TGTGCCAGCAGCTTGAGGAGGGGTGTGGATAAGCAGCCCCAGCATTTT	CASSLRRGVDKQPQHF
TRBJ1-4	.	TRBD1	TRBV5-1	TGCGCCAGCAGCGTGATATGGACAGGGAACGGTGAAAAACTGTTTTTT	CASSVIWTGNGEKLFF
TRBJ1-2	.	TRBD1	TRBV19	TGTGCCAGTCGGAGGGCAGGGGGCCCCTATGGCTACACCTTC	CASRRAGGPYGYTF
TRBJ1-5	.	.	TRBV15	TGTGCCCTCGGCGGGGAGGGACGGTCCTACAATCAGCCCCAGCATTTT	CALGGEGRSYNQPQHF
TRBJ2-7	.	TRBD2	TRBV4-1	TGCGCCAGCAGCTCGCCAGCGGGAGGGGGCGAGCAGTACTTC	CASSSPAGGGEQYF
TRBJ2-7	.	TRBD2	TRBV28	TGTGCCAGCAGTTCTAGCGGGAAATCCTACGAGCAGTACTTC	CASSSSGKSYEQYF
TRBJ2-7	.	TRBD1	TRBV30	TGTGCCTGGGCGCCCCGGACAGGCGCATACGAGCAGTACTTC	CAWAPRTGAYEQYF
TRBJ2-1	.	.	TRBV6-5	TGTGCCAGCAGTCTCGGACAGCGTCTCTACAATGAGCAGTTCTTC	CASSLGQRLYNEQFF
TRBJ2-7	once	TRBD2	TRBV27	TGTGCCAGCAGTTTTGGGGGGGGGTACGAGCAGTACTTC	CASSFGGGYEQYF
TRBJ2-7	.	.	TRBV4-3	TGCGCCAGCAGCCAAGATTATTTAGTTCTGGGCCCCGAGCAGTACTTC	CASSQDYLVLGPEQYF
TRBJ2-7	.	TRBD1	TRBV6-8	TGTGCCACAGGAGGACAGGGTGACGAGCAGTACTTC	CATGGQGDEQYF
TRBJ1-1	.	TRBD1	TRBV28	TGTGCCAGCAGTACCCTGGGACAGGGCCCTAACACTGAAGCTTTCTTT	CASSTLGQGPNTEAFF
TRBJ1-1	once	.	TRBV18	TGTGCCAGCTCACCGTATCAAAACAGCCTCATGAACACTGAAGCTTTCTTT	CASSPYQNSLMNTEAFF
TRBJ2-1	.	TRBD1	TRBV10-1	TGCGCCAGCAGTGAGGCAGGGGGCTACAATGAGCAGTTCTTC	CASSEAGGYNEQFF
TRBJ1-1	.	.	TRBV19	TGTGCCAGTCGGGGAGGGGTCTCTCGTTCGGGCACTGAAGCTTTCTTT	CASRGGVSRSGTEAFF
TRBJ1-1	.	TRBD1	TRBV4-1	TGCGCCAGCAGCCAACGAGGGCCGACAGGGGTGAACACTGAAGCTTTCTTT	CASSQRGPTGVNTEAFF
TRBJ1-2	few	.	TRBV5-6	TGTGCCAGCAGCTTGACGGGGGTCCACTATGGCTACACCTTC	CASSLTGVHYGYTF